This T cell receptor (beta chain) comes out of a study of cytomegalovirus exposure and HLA in healthy donors. Regarding the study as a whole: In most subjects, TCR beta sequences reportedly gave accurate predictions of HLA-A and HLA-B alleles. In the analysis, some V segments, TRBV6-2 and TRBV6-3 included, were excluded as indistinguishable.

V lost 1 base to trimming and J lost 8 bases; unmatched junction nucleotides: 6. The CDR3 consists of 14 residues. Germline CDR1 is SGHTS and CDR2 is YDEGEE. This clone was counted a few times. Its antigen is not known. The PCR employed 60 Vbeta primers together with 13 Jbeta primers. Produced via immunoSEQ multiplex PCR; TCRdb's table is partial and in-frame only. The sample includes roughly 120,000 clones, more than 75% of them seen just once. This sequence originates from a man between 35 and 55 years old in good health and CMV-seronegative. The genes are TRBV5-8 and TRBJ1-2, with TRBD1 matching over 9 bases. The material sequenced was PBMCs. The CDR3 sequence is CASSLMGTGQGYTF. The CDR3 coding sequence is TGTGCCAGCAGCTTGATGGGGACAGGGCAAGGCTACACCTTC.